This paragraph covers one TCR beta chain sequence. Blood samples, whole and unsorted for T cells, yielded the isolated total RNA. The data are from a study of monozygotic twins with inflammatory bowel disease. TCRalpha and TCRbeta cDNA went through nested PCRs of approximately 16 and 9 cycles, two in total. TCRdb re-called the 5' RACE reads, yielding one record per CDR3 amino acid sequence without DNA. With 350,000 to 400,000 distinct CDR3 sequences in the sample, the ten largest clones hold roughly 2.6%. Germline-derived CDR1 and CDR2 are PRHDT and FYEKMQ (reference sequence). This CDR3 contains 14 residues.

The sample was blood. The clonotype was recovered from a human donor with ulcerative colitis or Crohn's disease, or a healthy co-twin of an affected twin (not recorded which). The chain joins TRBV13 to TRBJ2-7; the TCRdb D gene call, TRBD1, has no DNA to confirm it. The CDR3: CASRLGGGTYEQYF.